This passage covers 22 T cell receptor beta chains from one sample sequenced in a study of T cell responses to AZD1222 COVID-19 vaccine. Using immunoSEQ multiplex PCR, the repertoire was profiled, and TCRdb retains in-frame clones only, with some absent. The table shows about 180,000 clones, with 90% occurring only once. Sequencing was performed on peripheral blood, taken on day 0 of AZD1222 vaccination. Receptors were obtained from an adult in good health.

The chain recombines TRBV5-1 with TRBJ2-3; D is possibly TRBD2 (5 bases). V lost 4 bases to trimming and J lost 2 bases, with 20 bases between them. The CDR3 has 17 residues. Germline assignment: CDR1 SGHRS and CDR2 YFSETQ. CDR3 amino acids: CASSVQSRAGFTDTQYF. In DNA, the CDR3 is TGCGCCAGCAGCGTACAGTCCCGGGCGGGCTTCACAGATACGCAGTATTTT.

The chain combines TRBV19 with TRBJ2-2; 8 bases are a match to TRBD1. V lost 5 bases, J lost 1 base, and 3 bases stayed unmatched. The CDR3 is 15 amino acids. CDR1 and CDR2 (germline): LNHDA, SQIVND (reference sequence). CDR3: CASSADRGNTGELFF. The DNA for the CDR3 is TGTGCCAGTAGTGCCGACAGGGGGAACACCGGGGAGCTGTTTTTT.

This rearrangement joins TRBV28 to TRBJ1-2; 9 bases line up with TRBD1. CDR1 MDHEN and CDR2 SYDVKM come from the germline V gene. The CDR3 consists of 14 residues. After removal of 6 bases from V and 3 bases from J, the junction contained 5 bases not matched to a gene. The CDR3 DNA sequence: TGTGCCAGCAGGTACAGGGGGCAGGACTATGGCTACACCTTC. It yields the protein CASRYRGQDYGYTF.

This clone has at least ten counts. The CDR3 sequence is CASSTLAGRTDTQYF. The CDR3 bases are TGTGCCAGCAGTACCCTAGCGGGACGCACAGATACGCAGTATTTT. The chain has TRBV6-2 or TRBV6-3 and TRBJ2-3; 9 bases are shared with TRBD2. With V trimmed by 5 bases and J by 1 base, 4 bases remained unmatched. The CDR3 contains 15 residues. The germline gives CDR1 MNHEY, CDR2 SVGEGT.

The chain's CDR3 is CASSSHRGRGTEAFF. The CDR3 nucleotides are TGTGCCAGCAGCTCTCACAGGGGAAGGGGGACTGAAGCTTTCTTT. This chain connects TRBV9 to TRBJ1-1, with 7 positions matching TRBD1. CDR1 is SGDLS, CDR2 YYNGEE, per germline. CDR3 length: 15 amino acids. V was clipped by 4 bases and J by 5 bases; unmatched bases: 11.

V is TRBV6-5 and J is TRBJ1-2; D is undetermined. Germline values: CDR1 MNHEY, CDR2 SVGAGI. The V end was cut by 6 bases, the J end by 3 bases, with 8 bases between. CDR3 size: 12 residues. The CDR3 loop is CASRGHDYGYTF. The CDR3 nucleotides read TGTGCCAGCAGGGGTCACGACTATGGCTACACCTTC.

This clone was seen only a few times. The CDR3 bases are TGCAGTGCTAGTGGACCCATACAGGGGTCTGGAAACACCATATATTTT. It encodes CSASGPIQGSGNTIYF. V gene TRBV20-1 combines with J gene TRBJ1-3, with 7 bases aligning to TRBD1. The CDR3 totals 16 residues. CDR1 and CDR2 (germline): DFQATT, SNEGSKA (reference sequence). The V and J ends lost 3 bases and 1 base, in that order; junction bases with no gene match: 9.

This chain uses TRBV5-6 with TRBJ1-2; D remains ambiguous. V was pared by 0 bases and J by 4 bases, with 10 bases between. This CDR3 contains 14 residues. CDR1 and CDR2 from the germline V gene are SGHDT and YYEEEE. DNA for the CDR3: TGTGCCAGCAGCTTGGCCAGCGGGTCCTATGGCTACACCTTC. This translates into CASSLASGSYGYTF.

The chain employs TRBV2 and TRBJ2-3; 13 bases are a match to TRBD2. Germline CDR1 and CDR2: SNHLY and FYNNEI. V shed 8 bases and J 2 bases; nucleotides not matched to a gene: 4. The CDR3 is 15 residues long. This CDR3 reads CASPGTSGVTDTQYF. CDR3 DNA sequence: TGTGCCAGCCCTGGGACTAGCGGGGTCACAGATACGCAGTATTTT.

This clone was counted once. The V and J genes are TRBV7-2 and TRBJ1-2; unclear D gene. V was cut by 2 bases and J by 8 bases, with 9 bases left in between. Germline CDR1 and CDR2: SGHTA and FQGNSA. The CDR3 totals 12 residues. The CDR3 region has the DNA TGTGCCAGCAGCTTATCGTTCGGAGGCTACACCTTC. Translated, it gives CASSLSFGGYTF.

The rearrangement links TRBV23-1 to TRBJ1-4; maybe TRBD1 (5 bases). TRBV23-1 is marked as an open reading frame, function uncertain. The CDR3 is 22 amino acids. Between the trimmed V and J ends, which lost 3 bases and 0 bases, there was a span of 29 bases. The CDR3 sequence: CASSHPWKPGTLIVATNEKLFF. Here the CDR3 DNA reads TGCGCCAGCAGTCATCCCTGGAAACCCGGGACTCTTATAGTTGCAACTAATGAAAAACTGTTTTTT.

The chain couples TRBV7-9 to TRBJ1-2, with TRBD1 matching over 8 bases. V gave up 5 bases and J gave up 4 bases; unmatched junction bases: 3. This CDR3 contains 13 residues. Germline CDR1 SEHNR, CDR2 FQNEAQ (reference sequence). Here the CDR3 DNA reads TGTGCCAGCAGCCCAGGGACAGGCTATGGCTACACCTTC. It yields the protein CASSPGTGYGYTF.

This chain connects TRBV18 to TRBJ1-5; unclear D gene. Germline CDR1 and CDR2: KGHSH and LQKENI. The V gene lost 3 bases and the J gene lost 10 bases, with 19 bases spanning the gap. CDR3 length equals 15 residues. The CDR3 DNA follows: TGTGCCAGCTCACCTTTTCGTGAAGCCCATGAACCCCAGCATTTT. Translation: CASSPFREAHEPQHF.

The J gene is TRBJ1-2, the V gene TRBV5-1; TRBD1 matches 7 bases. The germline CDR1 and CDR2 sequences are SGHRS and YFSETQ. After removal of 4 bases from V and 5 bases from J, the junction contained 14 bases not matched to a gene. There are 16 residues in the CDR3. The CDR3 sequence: CASSVGQPVAGYGYTF. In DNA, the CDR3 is TGCGCCAGCAGCGTGGGACAGCCCGTGGCTGGGTATGGCTACACCTTC.

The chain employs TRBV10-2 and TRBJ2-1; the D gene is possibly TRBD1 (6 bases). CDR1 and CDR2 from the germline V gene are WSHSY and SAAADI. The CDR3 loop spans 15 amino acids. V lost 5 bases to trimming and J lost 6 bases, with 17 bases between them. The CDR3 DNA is TGCGCCAGCAGTAGCCGAGGACAGAACTTCAATGAGCAGTTCTTC. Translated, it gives CASSSRGQNFNEQFF.

The CDR3 region is CASSVPGDNSPLHF. CDR3 coding DNA: TGTGCCAGCAGTGTTCCAGGGGATAATTCACCCCTCCACTTT. This chain uses TRBV2 with TRBJ1-6, with a weak D call TRBD1 (6 bases). With 4 bases removed from V and 5 bases from J, the gap between germline ends came to 9 bases. CDR1 SNHLY and CDR2 FYNNEI come from the germline V gene. The CDR3 sequence is 14 residues long.

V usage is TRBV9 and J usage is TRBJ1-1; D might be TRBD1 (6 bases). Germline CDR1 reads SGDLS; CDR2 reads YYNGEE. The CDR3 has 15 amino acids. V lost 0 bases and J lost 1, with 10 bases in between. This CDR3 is CASSVAPGQNTEAFF. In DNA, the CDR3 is TGTGCCAGCAGCGTAGCCCCGGGACAGAACACTGAAGCTTTCTTT.

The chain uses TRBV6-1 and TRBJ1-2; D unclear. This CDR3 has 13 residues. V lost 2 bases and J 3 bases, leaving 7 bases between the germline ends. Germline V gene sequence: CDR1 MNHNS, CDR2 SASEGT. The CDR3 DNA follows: TGTGCCAGCAGTGAAATACCAGACTATGGCTACACCTTC. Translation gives CASSEIPDYGYTF.

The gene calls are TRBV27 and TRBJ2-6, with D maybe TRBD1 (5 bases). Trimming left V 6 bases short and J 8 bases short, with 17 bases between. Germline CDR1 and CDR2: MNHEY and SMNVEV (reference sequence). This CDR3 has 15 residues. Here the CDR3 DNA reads TGTGCCAGCAGCCTCCAGGGCTCGGTTTCCAACGTCCTGACTTTC. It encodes CASSLQGSVSNVLTF.

DNA for the CDR3: TGTGCCAGCAGTTACTCGAACAGGGGGCTAGGCTATGGCTACACCTTC. Translation gives CASSYSNRGLGYGYTF. V usage is TRBV6-5 and J usage is TRBJ1-2, with TRBD1 matching over 9 bases. V shed 0 bases and J 4 bases; nucleotides not matched to a gene: 6. The CDR3 extends over 16 amino acids. CDR1 is MNHEY, CDR2 SVGAGI, per germline.

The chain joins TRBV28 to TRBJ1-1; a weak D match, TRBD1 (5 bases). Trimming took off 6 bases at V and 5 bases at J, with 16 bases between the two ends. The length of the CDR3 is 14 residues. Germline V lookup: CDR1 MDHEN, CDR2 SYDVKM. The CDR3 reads CASSLTVPRTEAFF. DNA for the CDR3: TGTGCCAGCAGCCTGACAGTTCCAAGGACTGAAGCTTTCTTT.

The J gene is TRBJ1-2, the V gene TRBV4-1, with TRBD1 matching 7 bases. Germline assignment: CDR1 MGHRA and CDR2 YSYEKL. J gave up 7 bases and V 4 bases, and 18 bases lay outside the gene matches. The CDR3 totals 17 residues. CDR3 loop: CASSPEPGQTTFGGYTF. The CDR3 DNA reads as TGCGCCAGCAGCCCGGAGCCGGGACAGACGACCTTTGGTGGCTACACCTTC.